This record covers a single TCR beta chain. The target antigen is unknown. The record originates from a study of T cell responses to AZD1222 COVID-19 vaccine. Points from the study as a whole: Among spike-specific TCRs, nearly half reportedly target unmutated variant regions. Increases in Spike-specific TCR breadth and depth were seen after two AZD1222 doses. In a largely white British group with more females than males, clonal diversity was possibly underestimated.

Data came from immunoSEQ multiplex PCR; TCRdb stores just in-frame clones and leaves some out. The sample records about 79,000 clones, nearly 90% being singletons. V lost 6 bases, J lost 2 bases, and 10 bases lay in between. Germline values: CDR1 MNHEY, CDR2 SMNVEV (reference sequence). The CDR3 covers 13 residues. Timing groups of about 4 and about 12 weeks for second doses were pooled. V gene TRBV27 combines with J gene TRBJ1-1, with D perhaps TRBD1 (5 bases). The source of this sequence is an adult who received the AZD1222 COVID-19 vaccine. Sequencing was performed on peripheral blood, taken 28 days after the second AZD1222 dose. CDR3 sequence: CASRGRSNTEAFF. The CDR3, as DNA: TGTGCCAGCAGGGGGCGATCCAACACTGAAGCTTTCTTT.